Listed here is a single T cell receptor (beta chain). The data were obtained in a study of technical replicates of blood from several donors. The germline V gene encodes CDR1 SGHAT and CDR2 FQNNGV. This CDR3 comprises 16 residues. The V gene end was trimmed by 5 bases and the J gene end by 0 bases; junction bases not matched to a gene: 6. Only in-frame clones appear in the TCRdb table, and some are missing; sequencing was by immunoSEQ multiplex PCR. The sample has roughly 66,000 clones; approximately 84% are singletons. The source is a human donor in good health. Some clones in this sample may be carry-over from other donors' samples. The sequencing sample was made of PBMCs. The genes are TRBV11-2 and TRBJ2-1; 8 nucleotides line up with TRBD1. The CDR3 DNA sequence: TGTGCCAGCAGCACACACAGGGGGAGCTCCTACAATGAGCAGTTCTTC. It yields the protein CASSTHRGSSYNEQFF.